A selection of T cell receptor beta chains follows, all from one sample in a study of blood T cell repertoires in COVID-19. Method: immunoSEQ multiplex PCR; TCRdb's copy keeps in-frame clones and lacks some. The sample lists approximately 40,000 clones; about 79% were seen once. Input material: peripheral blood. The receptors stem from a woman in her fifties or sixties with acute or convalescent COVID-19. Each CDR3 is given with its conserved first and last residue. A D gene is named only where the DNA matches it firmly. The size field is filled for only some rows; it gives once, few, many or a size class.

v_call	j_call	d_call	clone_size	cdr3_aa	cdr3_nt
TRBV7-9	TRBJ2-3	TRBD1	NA	CASSSGTGGTDTQYF	TGTGCCAGCAGCTCCGGGACAGGGGGCACAGATACGCAGTATTTT
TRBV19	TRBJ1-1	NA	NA	CASKIRAAEEATEAFF	TGTGCCAGTAAAATTAGGGCCGCCGAGGAGGCCACTGAAGCTTTCTTT
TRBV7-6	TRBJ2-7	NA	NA	CASSFGRAYEQYF	TGTGCCAGCAGCTTCGGCAGGGCTTACGAGCAGTACTTC
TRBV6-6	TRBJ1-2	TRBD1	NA	CASSTGDYGYTF	TGTGCCAGCAGTACAGGGGACTATGGCTACACCTTC
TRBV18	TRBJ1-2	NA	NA	CASSPLENHGYTF	TGTGCCAGCTCACCACTAGAGAATCATGGCTACACCTTC
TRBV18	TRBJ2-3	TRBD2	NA	CASSPPGLAEGTQYF	TGTGCCAGCTCACCCCCGGGACTAGCTGAGGGTACGCAGTATTTT
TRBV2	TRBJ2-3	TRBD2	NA	CASFLAGDRTDTQYF	TGTGCCAGTTTTCTAGCGGGAGATCGCACAGATACGCAGTATTTT
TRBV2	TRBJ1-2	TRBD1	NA	CASRSGTVISGYTF	TGTGCCAGCAGGTCCGGGACAGTCATTTCTGGCTACACCTTC
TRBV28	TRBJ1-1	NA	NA	CASSPGRKAAFF	TGTGCCAGCAGTCCAGGAAGGAAGGCCGCTTTCTTT
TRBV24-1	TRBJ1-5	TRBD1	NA	CATSARTGGAFQPQHF	TGTGCCACCAGTGCCAGGACAGGGGGCGCATTCCAGCCCCAGCATTTT
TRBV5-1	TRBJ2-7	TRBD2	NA	CASSFNSGASYEQYF	TGCGCCAGCAGCTTTAATAGCGGGGCATCCTACGAGCAGTACTTC
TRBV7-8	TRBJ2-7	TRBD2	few	CASSLGYGTSGRKPYEQYF	TGTGCCAGCAGCTTAGGGTATGGGACTAGCGGGAGGAAGCCCTACGAGCAGTACTTC
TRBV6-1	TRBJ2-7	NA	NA	CASSDGAAAPGQYF	TGTGCCAGCAGTGATGGCGCGGCAGCCCCCGGGCAGTACTTC
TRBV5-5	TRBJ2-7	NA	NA	CASSLTTGEQYF	TGTGCCAGCAGCTTGACGACAGGCGAGCAGTACTTC
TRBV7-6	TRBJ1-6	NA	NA	CASSSQTSYNSPLHF	TGTGCCAGCAGCTCCCAGACTTCATATAATTCACCCCTCCACTTT
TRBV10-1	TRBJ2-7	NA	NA	CASSDRVDSEQYF	TGCGCCAGCAGTGACAGGGTTGATAGCGAGCAGTACTTC
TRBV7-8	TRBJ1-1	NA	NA	CASSLAHSEAFF	TGTGCCAGCAGCTTAGCCCATAGTGAAGCTTTCTTT
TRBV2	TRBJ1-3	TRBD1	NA	CASTGTGGSGNTIYF	TGTGCCAGCACTGGGACAGGGGGCTCTGGAAACACCATATATTTT
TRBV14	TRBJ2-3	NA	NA	CASSRPPTLGVDTQYF	TGTGCCAGCAGCCGCCCACCCACCCTGGGAGTTGATACGCAGTATTTT
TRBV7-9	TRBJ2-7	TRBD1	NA	CASSLEGTGVEQYF	TGTGCCAGCAGCTTAGAGGGGACAGGGGTCGAGCAGTACTTC
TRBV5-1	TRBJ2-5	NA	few	CASSLDVRETQYF	TGCGCCAGCAGCTTGGATGTCAGAGAGACCCAGTACTTC
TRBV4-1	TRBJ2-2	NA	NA	CASSHEVRTGELFF	TGCGCCAGCAGCCACGAAGTCCGGACCGGGGAGCTGTTTTTT
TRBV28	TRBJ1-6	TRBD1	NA	CASGQGYNSPLHF	TGTGCATCGGGACAGGGCTATAATTCACCCCTCCACTTT
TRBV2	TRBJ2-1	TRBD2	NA	CASRLAQSSYNEQFF	TGTGCCAGCCGACTAGCCCAGAGCTCCTACAATGAGCAGTTCTTC
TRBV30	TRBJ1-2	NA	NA	CAWMMRGGGYTF	TGTGCCTGGATGATGCGGGGTGGTGGCTACACCTTC
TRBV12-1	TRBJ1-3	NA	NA	CASSFGGGVRNLWKHHIF	TGTGCCAGCAGCTTTGGAGGAGGGGTTCGCAATCTCTGGAAACACCATATATTT
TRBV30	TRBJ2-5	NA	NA	CAWSTLASLQETQYF	TGTGCCTGGAGCACCCTAGCGAGTTTGCAAGAGACCCAGTACTTC
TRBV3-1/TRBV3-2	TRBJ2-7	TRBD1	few	CASSQTGQLRF	TGTGCCAGCAGCCAGACGGGACAGCTCCGCTTC